Below are 21 T cell receptor beta chains sequenced from a single sample in a study of blood T cells in healthy people across ages. PCR was performed a second time for about 7 to 11 cycles using a sample-barcoded 5' primer and a J-beta primer mix. TCRdb reprocessed the 5' RACE reads with MiXCR, giving one entry per CDR3 protein. The sample has about 1.6 million distinct CDR3 sequences, about 32% seen once; the top ten hold approximately 10%. Source material: blood. Source of these receptors: a woman aged 30 to 39 in good health.

J is TRBJ2-1 and V is TRBV2; 14 nucleotides align to TRBD2. Germline V gene data show CDR1 as SNHLY and CDR2 as FYNNEI. The V segment lost 6 bases and the J segment 3 bases; nucleotides outside the gene matches: 4. The CDR3 contains 16 residues. The CDR3 DNA is TGTGCCAGCAGAAATGGACTAGCGGGGGGCTACAATGAGCAGTTCTTC. Translation gives CASRNGLAGGYNEQFF.

The V gene is TRBV5-5, the J gene TRBJ2-7; D is perhaps TRBD2 (6 bases). V was cut by 3 bases and J by 6 bases, with 19 bases left in between. Germline loops: CDR1 SGHKS, CDR2 YYEKEE (reference sequence). There are 15 residues in the CDR3. The CDR3 coding sequence is TGTGCCAGCAGCTGGAGGGCGAGGGAGGTTAGCGAGCAGTACTTC. Protein: CASSWRAREVSEQYF.

Ten or more counts support this clonotype. J is TRBJ2-1 and V is TRBV29-1, with 8 bases that match TRBD2. This CDR3 region has 13 residues. The trim removed 7 bases at V and 8 bases at J, leaving 10 bases unmatched. Germline lookup yields CDR1 SQVTM and CDR2 ANQGSEA. This CDR3 reads CSAENREGHEQFF. In DNA, the CDR3 is TGCAGCGCTGAGAACCGGGAGGGCCATGAGCAGTTCTTC.

The chain uses TRBV7-8 and TRBJ2-7; D is uncertain. The CDR3 sequence is 16 residues long. V lost 5 bases and J lost 0, with 17 bases in between. CDR1 and CDR2 from the germline V gene are SGHVS and FQNEAQ. The CDR3 sequence: CASSPVKPTLSYEQYF. The CDR3 DNA reads TGTGCCAGCAGCCCAGTCAAACCGACGCTCTCCTACGAGCAGTACTTC.

This sequence joins TRBV27 and TRBJ2-7, with 8 bases lining up with TRBD2. This CDR3 has 15 residues. V lost 2 bases and J lost 2; bases outside the gene matches: 5. Germline-derived CDR1 and CDR2 are MNHEY and SMNVEV (reference sequence). CDR3 DNA: TGTGCCAGCAGTTTAATGGCGGGAGGTACCTACGAGCAGTACTTC. This gives the protein CASSLMAGGTYEQYF.

A word on this clonotype: The junction departs from germline at one end; a sequencing error may be responsible. This sequence joins TRBV4-1 and TRBJ2-1, with D hard to call. Germline CDR1 MGHRA, CDR2 YSYEKL. This CDR3 has 16 residues. CDR3 nucleotides: TGCGCCGGCAGCCAGGCCCCGGGCGGCTCCTACAATGAGCAGTTCTTC. This codes for CAGSQAPGGSYNEQFF.

This clonotype was observed a few times. The rearrangement joins TRBV18 to TRBJ2-4; 8 bases agree with TRBD1. Matching the DNA end better, TRBJ2-7 makes the J call doubtful. The CDR3 sequence is 16 residues long. CDR1 KGHSH and CDR2 LQKENI come from the germline V gene. The CDR3 bases are TGTGCCAGCTCACCACGCGACAGGGGTGCACTGTACGAGCAGTACTTC. This encodes CASSPRDRGALYEQYF.

The chain is built from TRBV27 and TRBJ2-7, with a possible D match to TRBD2 (5 bases). Germline V gene data show CDR1 as MNHEY and CDR2 as SMNVEV (reference sequence). This CDR3 region has 15 residues. Trimming left V 5 bases short and J 1 base short, with 15 bases between. The CDR3 bases are TGTGCCAGCAGTCAACGGACTTTCCCTTCCTACGAGCAGTACTTC. The encoded protein is CASSQRTFPSYEQYF.

For this clonotype: A junction boundary mismatches the germline segment, possibly from a read error. V and J are TRBV3-1 and TRBJ1-1; D not resolved. The germline V gene encodes CDR1 LGHDT and CDR2 YNNKEL (reference sequence). The length of the CDR3 is 18 residues. For the CDR3, the DNA is TGTGCCTGCAGCCAAGATATTATGAGGACGACGGCGAACACTGAAGCTTTCTTT. Protein product: CACSQDIMRTTANTEAFF.

The chain has TRBV6-1 and TRBJ1-1; D is unclear. The V end was cut by 2 bases, the J end by 1 base, with 5 bases between. The CDR3 totals 13 residues. Germline V gene data show CDR1 as MNHNS and CDR2 as SASEGT. CDR3 in DNA: TGTGCCAGCAGTGAATATCGGAACACTGAAGCTTTCTTT. It encodes CASSEYRNTEAFF.

This clonotype has a handful of counts. The chain is built from TRBV2 and TRBJ1-5; D not certain. Germline V gene sequence: CDR1 SNHLY, CDR2 FYNNEI. The V end was cut by 5 bases, the J end by 1 base, with 12 bases between. The CDR3 is 15 residues long. CDR3 amino acids: CASSPEHQSNQPQHF. In DNA, the CDR3 is TGTGCCAGCAGTCCGGAGCACCAAAGCAATCAGCCCCAGCATTTT.

The chain recombines TRBV27 with TRBJ2-7; D gene uncertain. Near its end, the DNA agrees better with TRBJ2-4, so the J call may be wrong. This CDR3 is 15 amino acids long. Germline lookup yields CDR1 MNHEY and CDR2 SMNVEV (reference sequence). Written as DNA, the CDR3 is TGTGCCAGCAGTTTATCGAATTCGGCCAAAAACATTCAGTACTTC. As protein: CASSLSNSAKNIQYF.

This clonotype was seen repeatedly, ten times or more. This rearrangement joins TRBV20-1 to TRBJ2-7; tentatively, D is TRBD2 (6 bases). CDR3 length: 13 residues. Trimming shortened V by 2 bases and J by 5 bases, and 13 bases separated the two germline ends. CDR1 is DFQATT and CDR2 is SNEGSKA in the germline V gene (reference sequence). In DNA form, the CDR3 reads TGCAGTGCTAGACGGCGGGGTAGTAACGAGCAGTACTTC. Its protein product is CSARRRGSNEQYF.

The chain joins TRBV30 to TRBJ2-5, with TRBD2 matching 11 bases. CDR1 is GTSNPN, CDR2 SVGIG, per germline (reference sequence). V lost 3 bases and J lost 4; bases outside the gene matches: 4. CDR3 length: 14 residues. CDR3 sequence: CAWSAGLAGETQYF. The CDR3 region has the DNA TGTGCCTGGAGCGCCGGACTAGCGGGAGAGACCCAGTACTTC.

This chain joins TRBV5-1 and TRBJ2-3, with no clear D. Germline CDR1 SGHRS, CDR2 YFSETQ. Trimming cost V 5 bases and J 1 base, with 8 bases left between them. The CDR3 extends over 13 amino acids. CDR3 in amino acids: CASSRNGTDTQYF. DNA of the CDR3: TGCGCCAGCAGTAGGAACGGCACAGATACGCAGTATTTT.

This clonotype was counted only a few times. The rearrangement links TRBV5-1 to TRBJ1-6; no clear D gene. V dropped 3 bases and J dropped 14 bases, with 12 bases sitting between them. The germline CDR1 and CDR2 sequences are SGHRS and YFSETQ. The CDR3 runs 12 residues. As DNA, the CDR3 is TGCGCCAGCAGCTCGGACGGCGGAACCCTCCACTTT. Translation gives CASSSDGGTLHF.

The chain combines TRBV6-5 with TRBJ1-5; D possibly corresponds to TRBD1 (5 bases). This CDR3 has 18 residues. V was trimmed by 0 bases and J by 0 bases, leaving 15 bases between them. Germline V CDR1 and CDR2: MNHEY, SVGAGI. The CDR3 protein is CASSYSIDIGDSNQPQHF. The DNA for the CDR3 is TGTGCCAGCAGTTACTCGATCGATATAGGGGATAGCAATCAGCCCCAGCATTTT.

This clonotype turned up a few times. The chain couples TRBV10-3 to TRBJ1-5; D is unresolved. The CDR3 covers 14 residues. CDR1 is ENHRY, CDR2 SYGVKD, per germline. The V end was cut by 3 bases, the J end by 0 bases, with 6 bases between. The CDR3: CAISDAVSNQPQHF. CDR3 DNA: TGTGCCATCAGTGATGCGGTTAGCAATCAGCCCCAGCATTTT.

J is TRBJ2-1 and V is TRBV7-3, with 7 bases fitting TRBD1. The germline V gene has CDR1 SGHTA and CDR2 FQGTGA. After removal of 5 bases from V and 6 bases from J, the junction contained 13 bases not matched to a gene. The length of the CDR3 is 16 residues. The CDR3 DNA follows: TGTGCCAGCAGCCCGAAAGACAGGGATCCCCGCAATGAGCAGTTCTTC. Residues: CASSPKDRDPRNEQFF.

This clonotype was found a few times. The chain recombines TRBV10-3 with TRBJ2-5, with TRBD1 identical over 11 bases. With V trimmed by 6 bases and J by 5 bases, 8 bases remained unmatched. This CDR3 has 15 residues. Germline CDR1 and CDR2: ENHRY and SYGVKD. The CDR3 loop is CAIRADRGLLETQYF. The CDR3 bases are TGTGCCATCAGAGCGGACAGGGGGCTTCTCGAGACCCAGTACTTC.

This clonotype was detected many times. The rearrangement joins TRBV27 to TRBJ2-5, with a tentative D call TRBD1 (7 bases). CDR3 length equals 15 residues. V lost 5 bases and J lost 4, with 17 bases in between. Germline-derived CDR1 and CDR2 are MNHEY and SMNVEV (reference sequence). In nucleotides, the CDR3 is TGTGCCAGCAGTGGAGGGGGCTCAGGGAGAGAGACCCAGTACTTC. This codes for CASSGGGSGRETQYF.